Each of the 3 T cell receptor beta chains below was sequenced from the same sample in a study of beta chain features in type 1 diabetes. Study-wide findings and caveats: When Type 1 diabetes patients were examined, their TCRB CDR3s proved moderately but significantly shorter in all four CD4+ subsets.

For these receptors, no antigen is known. The sequenced template was cDNA made from the entire isolated RNA. Profiled with immunoSEQ multiplex PCR; TCRdb holds only in-frame clones, not every one. The sample lists some 150,000 clones, around an eighth occurring once. Sequenced: central memory CD4+ T cells from blood. All receptors derive from a man between 18 and 29 years old with type 1 diabetes.

This clone was counted only a few times. The chain couples TRBV29-1 to TRBJ2-3, with 14 bases lining up with TRBD2. CDR1 and CDR2 (germline): SQVTM, ANQGSEA. The CDR3 loop spans 13 amino acids. The CDR3 loop is CCWTSGGSDTQYF. The CDR3 DNA reads TGCTGCTGGACTAGCGGGGGGAGCGATACGCAGTATTTT.

The chain uses TRBV5-1 and TRBJ2-1; the D gene is possibly TRBD1 (6 bases). The germline CDR1 and CDR2 sequences are SGHRS and YFSETQ. The germline V and J ends were trimmed by 5 bases and 7 bases, with 13 bases remaining between them. The CDR3 sequence is 13 residues long. The CDR3 DNA follows: TGCGCCAGCAGTAGCCAGGGGCAAAATGAGCAGTTCTTC. Protein: CASSSQGQNEQFF.

This chain joins TRBV6-5 and TRBJ2-7, with TRBD1 matching over 9 bases. J was trimmed by 2 bases and V by 7 bases; bases with no gene match: 3. CDR3 length: 13 residues. CDR1 and CDR2 from the germline V gene are MNHEY and SVGAGI. DNA of the CDR3: TGTGCCAGCAAAAGGACAGGGGCCTACGAGCAGTACTTC. Translating it yields CASKRTGAYEQYF.